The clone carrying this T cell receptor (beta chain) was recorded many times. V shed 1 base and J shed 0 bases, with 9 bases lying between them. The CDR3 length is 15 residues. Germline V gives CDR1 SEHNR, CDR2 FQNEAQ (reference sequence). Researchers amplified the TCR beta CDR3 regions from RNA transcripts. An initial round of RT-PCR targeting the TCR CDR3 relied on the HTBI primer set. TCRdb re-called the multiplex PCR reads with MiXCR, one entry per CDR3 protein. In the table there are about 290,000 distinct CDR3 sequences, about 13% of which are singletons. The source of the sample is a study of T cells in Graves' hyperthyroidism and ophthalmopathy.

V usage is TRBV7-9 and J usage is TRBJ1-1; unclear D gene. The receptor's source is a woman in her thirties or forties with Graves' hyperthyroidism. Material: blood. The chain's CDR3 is CASSLGEGLNTEAFF. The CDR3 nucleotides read TGTGCCAGCAGCTTAGGAGAGGGTTTGAACACTGAAGCTTTCTTT.